What follows describes a single T cell receptor (beta chain). Its antigen remains unknown. This specimen belongs to a study of T cell responses to AZD1222 COVID-19 vaccine. Libraries were prepared by immunoSEQ multiplex PCR; TCRdb keeps only in-frame clonotypes and omits some of them. The table lists 120,000 to 150,000 clones, around 88% of them singletons, with roughly 16% in the top ten. This CDR3 is built from 16 residues. V gave up 4 bases and J gave up 0 bases, with 15 bases separating them. Germline-derived CDR1 and CDR2 are LGHDT and YNNKEL (reference sequence). Points from the study as a whole: Along spike, vaccine-associated CD4 TCRs were found throughout, with dominance at 160-218 and 743-854. Without day 14 samples, only post-peak T cell repertoires were studied.

The chain links TRBV3-1 (or the pseudogene TRBV3-2) to TRBJ2-5, with D possibly being TRBD1 (6 bases). This clonotype was obtained from an adult in good health. The sequencing here drew on peripheral blood, taken on day 0 of AZD1222 vaccination. The CDR3 DNA is TGTGCCAGCAGCCGTTCAGGGGCCCCGTACCAAGAGACCCAGTACTTC. Translating it yields CASSRSGAPYQETQYF.